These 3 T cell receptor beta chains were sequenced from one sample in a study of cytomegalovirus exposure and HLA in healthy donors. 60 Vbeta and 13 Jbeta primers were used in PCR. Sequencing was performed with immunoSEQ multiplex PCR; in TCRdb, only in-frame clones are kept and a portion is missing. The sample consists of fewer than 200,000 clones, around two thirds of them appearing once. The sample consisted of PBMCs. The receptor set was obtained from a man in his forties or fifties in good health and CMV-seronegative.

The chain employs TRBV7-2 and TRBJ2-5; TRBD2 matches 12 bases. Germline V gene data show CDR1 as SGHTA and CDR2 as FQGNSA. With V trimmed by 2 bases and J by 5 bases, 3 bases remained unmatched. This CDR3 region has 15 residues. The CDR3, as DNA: TGTGCCAGCAGCTTAAGCCTAGCGGGGGGGGAGACCCAGTACTTC. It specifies CASSLSLAGGETQYF.

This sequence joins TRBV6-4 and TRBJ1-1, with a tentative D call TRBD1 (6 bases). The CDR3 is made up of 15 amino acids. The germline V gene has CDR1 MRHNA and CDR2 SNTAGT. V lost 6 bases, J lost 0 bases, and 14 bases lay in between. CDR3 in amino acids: CASRPSTGMNTEAFF. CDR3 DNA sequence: TGTGCCAGCAGACCATCGACAGGCATGAACACTGAAGCTTTCTTT.

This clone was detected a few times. CDR3 amino acids: CSVAGGETQYF. CDR3 in DNA: TGCAGTGTAGCGGGGGGAGAGACCCAGTACTTC. The V gene is TRBV20-1, the J gene TRBJ2-5; 10 bases map to TRBD2. J lost 4 bases, V lost 7 bases, and 0 bases had no gene match. The germline CDR1 and CDR2 sequences are DFQATT and SNEGSKA (reference sequence). The CDR3 is made up of 11 amino acids.